This T cell receptor beta chain is drawn from a study of CD8 T cells in ankylosing spondylitis. Study outcomes and limitations: Matched ankylosing spondylitis synovial fluid reportedly showed significant enrichment of disease-linked clones.

One entry per CDR3 protein results from TCRdb running MiXCR on the 5' RACE reads. The data contain about 130,000 distinct CDR3 sequences, around 7% of them singletons. There are many counts of this clonotype. What it binds is unknown. The V segment lost 2 bases and the J segment 3 bases; nucleotides outside the gene matches: 7. The CDR3 spans 17 residues. The germline V gene has CDR1 MNHEY and CDR2 SVGEGT. Sequenced input: blood, either unsorted or a sorted T cell fraction (not recorded which). The receptor comes from a male donor with ankylosing spondylitis or in good health (not recorded which). The V call is TRBV6-2 or TRBV6-3, the J call TRBJ2-2, with 9 nucleotides matching TRBD1. The CDR3 DNA reads TGTGCCAGCAGTTACCCTACAGGGGGCGCTGACACCGGGGAGCTGTTTTTT. This sequence encodes CASSYPTGGADTGELFF.